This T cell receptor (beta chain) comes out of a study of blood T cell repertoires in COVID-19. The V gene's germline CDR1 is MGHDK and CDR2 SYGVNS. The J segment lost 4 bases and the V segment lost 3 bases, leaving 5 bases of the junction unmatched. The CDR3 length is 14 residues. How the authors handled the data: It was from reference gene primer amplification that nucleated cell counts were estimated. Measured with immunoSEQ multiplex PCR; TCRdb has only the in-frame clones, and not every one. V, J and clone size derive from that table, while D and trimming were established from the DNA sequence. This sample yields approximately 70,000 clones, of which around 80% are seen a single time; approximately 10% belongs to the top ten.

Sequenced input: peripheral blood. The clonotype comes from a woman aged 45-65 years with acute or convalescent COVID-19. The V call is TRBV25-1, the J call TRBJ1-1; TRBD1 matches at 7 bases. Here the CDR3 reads CASSEGQWGTEAFF. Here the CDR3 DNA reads TGTGCCAGCAGTGAGGGACAGTGGGGCACTGAAGCTTTCTTT.